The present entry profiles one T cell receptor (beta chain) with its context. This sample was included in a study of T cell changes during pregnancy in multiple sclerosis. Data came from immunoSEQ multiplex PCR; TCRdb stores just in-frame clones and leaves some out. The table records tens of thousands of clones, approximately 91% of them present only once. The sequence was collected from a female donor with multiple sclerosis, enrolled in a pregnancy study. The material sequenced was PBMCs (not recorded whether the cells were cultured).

DNA of the CDR3: TGTGCCAGCAGCCAAGAGAACCGGGGACCCACAGATACGCAGTATTTT. Amino acid sequence: CASSQENRGPTDTQYF. V gene TRBV14 combines with J gene TRBJ2-3; either TRBD1 or TRBD2 may supply D (5 bases each). V shed 0 bases and J shed 2 bases, with 12 bases lying between them. CDR1 and CDR2 (germline): SGHDN, FVKESK. This CDR3 has 16 residues.